The clone carrying this T cell receptor beta chain was picked up many times. Its target is unknown. 5'RACE with 10-nucleotide random UMIs produced the cDNA. One entry per CDR3 protein results from TCRdb running MiXCR on the 5' RACE reads. The sample has 50,000 or so distinct CDR3 sequences; less than 4% are singletons. The sample belongs to a study of neurological immune-mediated disorders. Germline CDR1 is SGHKS and CDR2 is YYEKEE (reference sequence). Trimming cost V 5 bases and J 7 bases; bases outside gene matches: 7. The CDR3 extends over 15 amino acids. Findings and caveats of the study: Patients with HTLV-1-associated myelopathy had the highest level of TCR clonal expansion, whereas patients with multiple sclerosis had the lowest level, falling beneath the level found in healthy controls. No sharing of CDR3 amino acid sequences was observed among expanded clones across subjects, suggesting private repertoires in all groups. Phylogenetic grouping assigned the repertoires of 18 of 34 multiple sclerosis patients to a single related-CDR3 cluster, representing a possible signature.

V and J are TRBV5-5 and TRBJ2-1; 12 bases map to TRBD2. The sequencing input was PBMCs. This clonotype was sampled from a man in his 60s with multiple sclerosis. CDR3 sequence reads: CASRLTSGSGNEQFF. In nucleotides, the CDR3 is TGTGCCAGCAGACTGACTAGCGGGAGTGGGAATGAGCAGTTCTTC.